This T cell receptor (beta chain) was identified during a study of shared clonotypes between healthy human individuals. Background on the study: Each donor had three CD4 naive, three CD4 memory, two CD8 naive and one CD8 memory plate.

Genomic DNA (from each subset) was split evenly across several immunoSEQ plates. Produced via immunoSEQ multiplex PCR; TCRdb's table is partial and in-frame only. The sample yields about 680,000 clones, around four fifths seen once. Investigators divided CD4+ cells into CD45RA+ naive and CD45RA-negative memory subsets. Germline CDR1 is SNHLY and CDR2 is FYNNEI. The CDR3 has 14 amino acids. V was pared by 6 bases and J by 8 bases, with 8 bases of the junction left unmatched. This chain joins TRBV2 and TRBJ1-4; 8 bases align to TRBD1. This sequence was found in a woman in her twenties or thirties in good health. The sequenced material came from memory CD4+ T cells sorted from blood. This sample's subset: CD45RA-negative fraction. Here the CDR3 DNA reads TGTGCCAGCAGGAGGACAGGGTACTACGAAAAACTGTTTTTT. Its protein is CASRRTGYYEKLFF.